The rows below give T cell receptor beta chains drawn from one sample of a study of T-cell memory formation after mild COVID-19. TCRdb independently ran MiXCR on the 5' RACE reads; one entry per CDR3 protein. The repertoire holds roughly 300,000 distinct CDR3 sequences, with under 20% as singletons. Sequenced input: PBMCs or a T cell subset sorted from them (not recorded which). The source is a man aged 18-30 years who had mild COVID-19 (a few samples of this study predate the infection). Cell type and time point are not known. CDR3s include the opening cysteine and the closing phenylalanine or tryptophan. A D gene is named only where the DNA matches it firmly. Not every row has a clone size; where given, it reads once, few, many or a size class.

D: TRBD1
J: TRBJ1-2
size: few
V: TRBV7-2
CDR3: CASSPDGTGTLGYTF
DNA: TGTGCCAGCAGCCCCGACGGGACAGGGACTCTTGGCTACACCTTC

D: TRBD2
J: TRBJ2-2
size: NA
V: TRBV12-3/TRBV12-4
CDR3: CASSLGREAGELFF
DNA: TGTGCCAGCAGTTTGGGGAGGGAAGCCGGGGAGCTGTTTTTT

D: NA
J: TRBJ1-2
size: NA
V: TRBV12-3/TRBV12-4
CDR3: CASSLKVGYGYTF
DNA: TGTGCCAGCAGCCTCAAGGTCGGCTATGGCTACACCTTC

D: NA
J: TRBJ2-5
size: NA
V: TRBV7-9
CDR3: CASRSPMETQYF
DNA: TGTGCCAGCAGGTCCCCGATGGAGACCCAGTACTTC

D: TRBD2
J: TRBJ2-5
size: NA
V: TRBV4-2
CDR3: CASSQGGGGAEETQYF
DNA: TGTGCCAGCAGCCAAGGTGGCGGGGGGGCGGAAGAGACCCAGTACTTC

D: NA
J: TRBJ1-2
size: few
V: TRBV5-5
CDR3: CASSSLAGGYGYTF
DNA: TGTGCCAGCAGCTCGCTCGCGGGGGGTTATGGCTACACCTTC

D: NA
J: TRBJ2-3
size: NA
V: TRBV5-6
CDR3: CASSTAGTDTQYF
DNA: TGTGCCAGCAGTACAGCCGGCACAGATACGCAGTATTTT

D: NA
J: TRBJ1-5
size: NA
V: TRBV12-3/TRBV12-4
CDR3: CASTPTGFGQPQHF
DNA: TGTGCCAGCACCCCAACAGGGTTCGGACAGCCCCAGCATTTT

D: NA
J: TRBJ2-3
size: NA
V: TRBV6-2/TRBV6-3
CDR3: CATSSNRAKISTDTQYF
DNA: TGTGCCACTTCCTCAAACCGGGCTAAGATAAGCACAGATACGCAGTATTTT

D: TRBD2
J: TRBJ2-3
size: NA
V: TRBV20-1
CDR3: CSASSSGGAADTQYF
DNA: TGCAGTGCATCTAGTAGCGGGGGGGCGGCAGATACGCAGTATTTT

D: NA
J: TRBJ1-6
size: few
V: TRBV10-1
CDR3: CARRKTSGRVNSPLHF
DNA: TGCGCCAGAAGAAAAACTTCGGGCAGGGTTAATTCACCCCTCCACTTT

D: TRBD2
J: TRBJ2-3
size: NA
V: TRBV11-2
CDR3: CASSEGRGESTDTQYF
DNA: TGTGCCAGCAGCGAAGGGCGGGGGGAAAGCACAGATACGCAGTATTTT

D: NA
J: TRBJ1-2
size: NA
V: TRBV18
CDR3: CASSPGREGNGYTF
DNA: TGTGCCAGCTCACCGGGCAGGGAAGGGAATGGCTACACCTTC

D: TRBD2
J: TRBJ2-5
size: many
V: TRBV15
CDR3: CATSRDWASGAKETQYF
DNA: TGTGCCACCAGCAGAGATTGGGCTAGCGGAGCCAAAGAGACCCAGTACTTC

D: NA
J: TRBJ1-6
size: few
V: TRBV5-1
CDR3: CASSFDYNSPLHF
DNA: TGCGCCAGCAGCTTCGACTATAATTCACCCCTCCACTTT

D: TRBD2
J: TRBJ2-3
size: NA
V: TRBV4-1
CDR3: CASTQPGLAATDTQYF
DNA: TGCGCCAGCACTCAACCGGGACTAGCGGCAACAGATACGCAGTATTTT

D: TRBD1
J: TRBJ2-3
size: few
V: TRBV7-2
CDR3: CASSYMTGRTDTQYF
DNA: TGTGCCAGCAGTTACATGACAGGGCGCACAGATACGCAGTATTTT

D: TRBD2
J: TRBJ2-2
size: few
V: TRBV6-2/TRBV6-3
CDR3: CASSGLDTGELFF
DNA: TGTGCCAGCAGCGGACTAGATACCGGGGAGCTGTTTTTT

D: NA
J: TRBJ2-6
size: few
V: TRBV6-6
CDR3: CASSYSFRGQRNVLTF
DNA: TGTGCCAGCAGTTACTCTTTTAGAGGGCAGAGAAACGTCCTGACTTTC

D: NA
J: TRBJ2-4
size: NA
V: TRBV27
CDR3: CASSLYASLAKNIQYF
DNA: TGTGCCAGCAGTTTATACGCGAGCCTAGCCAAAAACATTCAGTACTTC